A single sample gave rise to the 27 T cell receptor beta chains below, sequenced in a study of blood T cell repertoires in COVID-19. Assay used: immunoSEQ multiplex PCR; TCRdb lists only in-frame clones, some missing. The repertoire includes 100,000 to 150,000 clones, 65% to 90% of them detected once, and approximately 6.6% sits in the top ten. The sequenced sample consisted of peripheral blood. Receptor source: a man of 80 years or more with active or convalescent COVID-19.

The chain has TRBV2 and TRBJ2-1; 11 bases map to TRBD2. Germline lookup yields CDR1 SNHLY and CDR2 FYNNEI. J gave up 5 bases and V 5 bases, and 8 bases lay outside the gene matches. The CDR3 runs to 16 residues. The CDR3 is CASSQLAGVGHNEQFF. The CDR3 coding sequence is TGTGCCAGCAGTCAACTAGCGGGAGTCGGACACAATGAGCAGTTCTTC.

The V and J genes are TRBV6-4 and TRBJ1-5, with TRBD1 matching over 7 bases. Losses at the gene ends were 4 bases for V and 7 bases for J; bases not matched to a gene: 4. CDR1 and CDR2 from the germline V gene are MRHNA and SNTAGT. This CDR3 has 13 amino acids. The DNA for the CDR3 is TGTGCCAGCAGTGCCGAACAGGGGCAGCCCCAGCATTTT. Protein: CASSAEQGQPQHF.

The chain recombines TRBV7-6 with TRBJ2-7; TRBD2 agrees at 8 bases. The CDR3 length is 14 residues. In germline, CDR1 is SGHVS, CDR2 FNYEAQ. With V trimmed by 4 bases and J by 4 bases, 6 bases remained unmatched. The CDR3 region is CASSSSRGGYEQYF. CDR3 sequence (DNA): TGTGCCAGCAGCTCCTCCCGGGGGGGATACGAGCAGTACTTC.

This clone was picked up one time. The gene calls are TRBV5-1 and TRBJ2-7; TRBD1 aligns across 9 bases. The V and J ends lost 3 bases and 2 bases, in that order; junction bases with no gene match: 3. CDR3 size: 14 residues. Germline CDR1 is SGHRS and CDR2 is YFSETQ. In DNA form, the CDR3 reads TGCGCCAGCAGCTCGACAGGGGGTACCTACGAGCAGTACTTC. Translation gives CASSSTGGTYEQYF.

V usage is TRBV2 and J usage is TRBJ1-4, with 12 bases identical to TRBD1. This CDR3 has 15 residues. Trimming took 8 bases from V and 4 from J; bases not matched to a gene: 5. CDR1 and CDR2 from the germline V gene are SNHLY and FYNNEI. The CDR3 sequence is CASSGQGAGNEKLFF. The CDR3 coding sequence is TGTGCCAGCTCGGGACAGGGGGCGGGTAATGAAAAACTGTTTTTT. Based on the CDR3 plus reference TRBV2 and TRBJ1-4, the full variable domain is EPEVTQTPSHQVTQMGQEVILRCVPISNHLYFYWYRQILGQKVEFLVSFYNNEISEKSEIFDDQFSVERPDGSNFTLKIRSTKLEDSAMYFCASSGQGAGNEKLFFGSGTQLSVL.

The V call is TRBV6-6, the J call TRBJ1-5, with 10 bases aligning to TRBD1. Germline trimming cut 6 bases from V and 5 bases from J; bases unmatched to any gene: 7. Germline V gene data show CDR1 as MNHNY and CDR2 as SVGAGI (reference sequence). The CDR3 loop spans 15 amino acids. The CDR3 coding sequence is TGTGCCAGCAGGAACGACAGGGGGCGTTATCAGCCCCAGCATTTT. Translation gives CASRNDRGRYQPQHF.

The sample holds one count of this clone. The CDR3, as DNA: TGTGCCAGCAGCGCGGGACAGGGTTTCGACGAGCAGTACTTC. Its translation: CASSAGQGFDEQYF. The rearrangement links TRBV7-2 to TRBJ2-7, with 9 positions matching TRBD1. The CDR3 runs 14 residues. V trimming: 5 bases; J trimming: 5 bases; junction bases outside the gene matches: 7. From germline, CDR1 is SGHTA and CDR2 FQGNSA.

This sequence joins TRBV19 and TRBJ2-5; D is possibly TRBD1 (7 bases). This CDR3 spans 12 amino acids. CDR1 and CDR2 (germline): LNHDA, SQIVND (reference sequence). Trimming cost V 5 bases and J 4 bases, with 8 bases left between them. The CDR3 loop is CASSQGGETQYF. CDR3 coding DNA: TGTGCCAGTAGTCAGGGGGGAGAGACCCAGTACTTC. The whole variable domain, remainder taken from reference TRBV19 and TRBJ2-5, is DGGITQSPKYLFRKEGQNVTLSCEQNLNHDAMYWYRQDPGQGLRLIYYSQIVNDFQKGDIAEGYSVSREKKESFPLTVTSAQKNPTAFYLCASSQGGETQYFGPGTRLLVL.

This clone was recorded once. Here the CDR3 reads CASSLAQGDYGYTF. Here the CDR3 DNA reads TGTGCCAGCAGCCTGGCACAGGGAGACTATGGCTACACCTTC. The chain joins TRBV3-1 (or the pseudogene TRBV3-2) to TRBJ1-2, with D perhaps TRBD1 (6 bases). CDR3 size: 14 residues. With 4 bases removed from V and 3 bases from J, the gap between germline ends came to 12 bases. Germline CDR1 and CDR2: LGHDT and YNNKEL (reference sequence).

This sequence joins TRBV7-8 and TRBJ2-2, with TRBD2 identical over 7 bases. CDR3 length equals 18 residues. Trimming cost V 3 bases and J 0 bases; bases outside gene matches: 10. Germline CDR1 is SGHVS and CDR2 is FQNEAQ. The CDR3 DNA follows: TGTGCCAGCAGCTTCCCCCGCGGGCGGGGGACGAACACCGGGGAGCTGTTTTTT. Protein product: CASSFPRGRGTNTGELFF.

The CDR3 loop is CASSAIFVSGNTIYF. CDR3 nucleotides: TGTGCCAGCAGTGCTATCTTCGTCTCTGGAAACACCATATATTTT. This sequence joins TRBV2 and TRBJ1-3; unclear D gene. The germline CDR1 and CDR2 sequences are SNHLY and FYNNEI. The ends were cut back, 4 bases at V and 0 bases at J, with 10 bases in the middle. The CDR3 has 15 residues.

The V and J genes are TRBV19 and TRBJ1-2, with D perhaps matching TRBD1 (5 bases). Trimming shortened V by 3 bases and J by 8 bases, and 10 bases separated the two germline ends. This CDR3 has 12 residues. Germline V lookup: CDR1 LNHDA, CDR2 SQIVND (reference sequence). CDR3 bases: TGTGCCAGTAGTATGGGGGGTGACGGCTACACCTTC. It encodes CASSMGGDGYTF.

J is TRBJ2-2 and V is TRBV27; TRBD1 matches at 7 bases. V lost 5 bases, J lost 11 bases, and 14 bases stayed unmatched. The CDR3 sequence is 15 residues long. Germline values: CDR1 MNHEY, CDR2 SMNVEV (reference sequence). The DNA of the CDR3 is TGTGCCAGCAGTCCCACTGGGAACAGGGGATCTGAGCTGTTTTTT. Amino acid sequence: CASSPTGNRGSELFF.

The rearrangement links TRBV5-1 to TRBJ1-2, with TRBD1 matching over 10 bases. V lost 3 bases to trimming and J lost 7 bases; unmatched junction nucleotides: 12. The CDR3 consists of 16 residues. The germline V gene encodes CDR1 SGHRS and CDR2 YFSETQ. The CDR3 loop reads CASSSSPGTGAFGYTF. The CDR3 region has the DNA TGCGCCAGCAGCTCCTCCCCTGGGACAGGGGCATTTGGCTACACCTTC.

The chain employs TRBV4-2 and TRBJ2-7; 15 bases agree with TRBD2. V was clipped by 4 bases and J by 3 bases; unmatched bases: 10. This CDR3 comprises 18 residues. From germline, CDR1 is LGHNA and CDR2 YNFKEQ. The CDR3 nucleotides are TGTGCCAGCAGCCGAGGACTAGCGGGAGGGCCAGAGCTCTACGAGCAGTACTTC. Translation: CASSRGLAGGPELYEQYF.

This clone has just one count. The chain carries TRBV19 and TRBJ1-2; tentatively, D is TRBD1 (6 bases). The CDR3 is 14 amino acids. Germline loops: CDR1 LNHDA, CDR2 SQIVND (reference sequence). V lost 3 bases to trimming and J lost 5 bases, with 13 bases between them. In DNA form, the CDR3 reads TGTGCCAGTAGTATCGGGGGCGGGAGATATGGCTACACCTTC. This translates into CASSIGGGRYGYTF.

The CDR3 region is CASSVGTSGSNEQFF. DNA for the CDR3: TGTGCCAGCAGTGTTGGGACTAGCGGGAGCAATGAGCAGTTCTTC. The chain couples TRBV6-4 to TRBJ2-1, with 14 bases aligning to TRBD2. Germline V gene data show CDR1 as MRHNA and CDR2 as SNTAGT. V trimming: 4 bases; J trimming: 6 bases; junction bases outside the gene matches: 2. The CDR3 covers 15 residues.

The genes are TRBV10-3 and TRBJ1-1; weak D call: TRBD1 (6 bases). The CDR3 has 15 amino acids. Germline CDR1 ENHRY, CDR2 SYGVKD. Trimming shortened V by 4 bases and J by 1 base, and 13 bases separated the two germline ends. The CDR3 sequence is CAISVGGRGNTEAFF. CDR3 coding DNA: TGTGCCATCAGTGTCGGGGGGCGAGGGAACACTGAAGCTTTCTTT.

The chain combines TRBV5-8 with TRBJ2-3; TRBD2 matches at 7 bases. The V and J ends lost 4 bases and 1 base, in that order; junction bases with no gene match: 12. The CDR3 runs to 17 residues. Per the germline V gene, CDR1 is SGHTS and CDR2 is YDEGEE. CDR3 protein: CASSEWGAGAGTDTQYF. The CDR3 nucleotides read TGTGCCAGCAGCGAATGGGGTGCGGGAGCGGGCACAGATACGCAGTATTTT. The whole variable domain, remainder taken from reference TRBV5-8 and TRBJ2-3, is EAGVTQSPTHLIKTRGQQATLRCSPISGHTSVYWYQQALGLGLQFLLWYDEGEERNRGNFPPRFSGRQFPNYSSELNVNALELEDSALYLCASSEWGAGAGTDTQYFGPGTRLTVL.

This sequence joins TRBV4-1 and TRBJ1-5, with D hard to call. Germline CDR1 is MGHRA and CDR2 is YSYEKL. The length of the CDR3 is 13 residues. Trimming left V 0 bases short and J 3 bases short, with 3 bases between. CDR3 sequence: CASSQDYNQPQHF. The CDR3 DNA follows: TGCGCCAGCAGCCAAGACTACAATCAGCCCCAGCATTTT.

The chain has TRBV10-3 and TRBJ1-2; D uncertain. Germline V gives CDR1 ENHRY, CDR2 SYGVKD. Trimming cost V 2 bases and J 0 bases, with 10 bases left between them. The CDR3 is made up of 15 amino acids. The CDR3 DNA follows: TGTGCCATCAGTGAGGGTCGGGTCACTAACTATGGCTACACCTTC. This codes for CAISEGRVTNYGYTF.

The chain couples TRBV6-5 to TRBJ1-2; D may be TRBD1 (6 bases). This CDR3 has 15 amino acids. The ends were cut back, 2 bases at V and 4 bases at J, with 14 bases in the middle. From germline, CDR1 is MNHEY and CDR2 SVGAGI. CDR3 sequence reads: CASSYRTGRGYGYTF. For the CDR3, the DNA is TGTGCCAGCAGTTACCGAACAGGGCGCGGCTATGGCTACACCTTC.

The count of this clone is one. The V and J genes are TRBV2 and TRBJ1-5; the D gene is possibly TRBD1 (5 bases). The CDR3 totals 16 residues. Germline V lookup: CDR1 SNHLY, CDR2 FYNNEI. Trimming removed 6 bases at V and 2 bases at J, with 17 bases between. This chain's CDR3 is CASRDRGSSGNQPQHF. CDR3 DNA: TGTGCCAGCAGGGACCGGGGGTCCTCTGGCAATCAGCCCCAGCATTTT.

This clone was recorded once. This chain joins TRBV21-1 and TRBJ1-1; the listed D gene, TRBD1, was not tested against the DNA. TRBV21-1 is an annotated pseudogene. The CDR3 sequence is 18 residues long. In DNA form, the CDR3 reads TGTGCCAGCAGCAAATTAAGGGACAGGGAAGAGCGGAACACTGAAGCTTTCTTT. Translating it yields CASSKLRDREERNTEAFF.

The genes are TRBV6-2 or TRBV6-3 and TRBJ2-3, with D maybe TRBD2 (5 bases). V shed 2 bases and J shed 0 bases, with 18 bases lying between them. Germline values: CDR1 MNHEY, CDR2 SVGEGT. The CDR3 is 18 residues long. CDR3 amino acids: CASSYPRLQRRSTDTQYF. The CDR3 DNA reads as TGTGCCAGCAGTTACCCCCGCCTCCAGCGGAGAAGCACAGATACGCAGTATTTT.

CDR3 sequence reads: CASSEAGPIKGYTF. CDR3 DNA: TGTGCCAGCAGTGAGGCAGGTCCGATCAAGGGCTACACCTTC. The chain joins TRBV2 to TRBJ1-2; D call uncertain. Germline-derived CDR1 and CDR2 are SNHLY and FYNNEI. V lost 3 bases and J 8 bases, leaving 16 bases between the germline ends. The length of the CDR3 is 14 residues.

The CDR3 protein is CASSLVQGSYNEQFF. DNA of the CDR3: TGCGCCAGCAGCTTGGTACAGGGCTCCTACAATGAGCAGTTCTTC. The chain carries TRBV5-1 and TRBJ2-1; TRBD1 might be the D (6 bases). Trimming pared 0 bases from V and 0 bases from J, leaving 7 bases between. Germline lookup yields CDR1 SGHRS and CDR2 YFSETQ. There are 15 residues in the CDR3.